Reported below is one TCR beta chain. Its specific antigen is unknown. Per-base qualities were not stored, and no clone one base away is much larger. The sample belongs to a study of cytomegalovirus exposure and HLA in healthy donors (dated by TCRdb to the late 2010s). Background for the entire study: According to an earlier analysis of 450 to 650 of the donors, some 170 million T cells yielded over 90 million unique TCR beta sequences and 250 to 350 Gb of sequence data. An early release covering roughly 580 HLA-typed donors comprised roughly 300 gigabases of sequencing data and around 80 million unique TCR sequences. The genetic ancestry cluster associated with self-reported Caucasian donors included over 65% of the 300 to 450 genotyped donors. The aim of the study was to test whether cataloging public T cell receptors could identify signatures of past pathogen exposure. The study profiled the T cell repertoires of 550 to 700 subjects by immunosequencing and related them to cytomegalovirus serostatus. A separate validation cohort of roughly 120 different subjects was used in addition to the roughly 670-subject first cohort. High-throughput TCR immunosequencing, statistical association of individual TCRs with disease status, and machine learning were combined to predict cytomegalovirus infection status. To study patterns of TCR occurrence, a later analysis re-analyzed previously published TCR beta repertoires from several hundred donors and added high-resolution HLA genotyping. The later analysis used no new phenotypic data to find candidate immune exposures, relying instead on TCR beta sequences and their occurrence across donors. An earlier analysis of approximately 580 of the donors used high-throughput TCR beta sequencing to judge whether each TCR beta V gene segment behaved as functional or pseudogenic. Donor age, sex, ethnicity and CMV serostatus were compiled together with the repertoire data. Genome-wide SNP genotypes for about 65% of the roughly 670 donors were used in a later genetic analysis, which treated that subset as a discovery cohort. Every repertoire in the discovery cohort had been generated on one and the same sequencing platform. HLA typing covered class I and class II loci at four-digit resolution. Typing coverage differed by locus: A, B, C, DRB1 and DQB1 were typed in about 629-640 donors, DQA1 in 522, DPA1 in 600 to 610, and DPB1 in roughly 470. Five DR-DQ haplotypes were handled as single units for association and clustering because linkage in the cohort was strong. Among over 350 genotyped donors of the cohort, an average of 235,054 unique TCR beta nucleotide sequences were sequenced per donor, roughly 20% of them non-productive. General findings and caveats noted by the study authors: In an earlier analysis of approximately 590 of the donors, most TCR beta V segments appeared in productive rearrangements about 87% or about 30% of the time, broadly matching IMGT annotations. An association between a missense DCLRE1C variant and V-gene and J-gene trimming of TCR beta chains was found in a later genetic analysis and replicated in an independent cohort. Correlated functional status among segregating V segments might reflect linkage disequilibrium, but an unknown experimental factor could not be ruled out. The classifier was reported to diagnose cytomegalovirus status with high specificity and sensitivity in both the original and validation cohorts. In a later analysis, several top co-occurrence clusters were reported to appear linked to parvovirus B19, influenza, CMV and Epstein-Barr virus. Some IMGT-functional V segments, including TRBV6-2 and TRBV6-3, could not be told apart with the 87-base-pair reads, so those segments were excluded. A few of the identified cytomegalovirus-associated TCR beta chains were confirmed in vitro to be specific for cytomegalovirus antigens. The authors suggested that the approach could potentially be extended to other disease states and immunological phenotypes. When HLA alleles, especially DR and DQ, strongly co-occurred, attributing TCR associations to individual alleles was difficult. A cluster of highly shared sequence variants was judged likely to represent a technical artifact of the sequencing pipeline. The presence/absence analyses assumed that sequencing depth was roughly uniform across donors, and that assumption may not be true. Because HLA typing was missing for some donors at each locus, association tests included only the typed subset. This cohort had only TCR beta chains sequenced, and the lack of alpha or paired-chain data limited which features could be detected. A further reported finding was that TCR beta sequences accurately predicted the HLA-A and HLA-B alleles for most subjects in the first cohort. In the study, 150 to 200 TCR beta chains were listed as associated with cytomegalovirus. In a later analysis, HLA-associated TCR beta chains showed more clonal expansion and lower generation probabilities than non-associated chains that were equally common. Specific HLA alleles were associated with 15,000 to 20,000 TCR beta sequences at a false discovery rate of 0.05 in a later analysis. In a later analysis, the rate of TCR association differed among HLA loci, with DRB1 alleles having the most associated TCRs and HLA-C alleles having the fewest. A later analysis found that most CMV-associated TCR beta chains appeared HLA-restricted, with HLA associations seemingly driven largely by CMV exposure. Because counts were too low, some 16 rarely observed V segments, including chromosome 9 orphons, were excluded from the earlier analysis of around 640 of the donors. Most TCR sequences were seen in very few donors, while some public TCRs were found in many individuals. A later genetic analysis reported fewer N-insertions in productive TCRs among donors in an Asian-associated ancestry cluster than the roughly 650-donor mean. CMV serostatus was the only immune exposure information available for the cohort.

CDR1 is given as SNHLY and CDR2 as FYNNEI, both from the germline V gene. Trimming costs V 3 bases and J 3 bases, and their ends lie 6 bases apart. The CDR3 numbers 13 residues from cysteine through phenylalanine. Here the CDR3 DNA is all that survives: 39 bases in frame from base 1. The method behind the library was the immunoSEQ multiplex PCR assay. For the multiplex PCR, a mixture combining 60 forward primers for TCR Vbeta segments and 13 reverse primers for TCR Jbeta segments was used. Amplification of the CDR3 region of rearranged TCR beta genes was performed with a multiplex PCR assay on genomic DNA. The amplified TCR beta libraries were sequenced on the Illumina HiSeq System as 87-base-pair reads. In the paper's pipeline: A later analysis tallied tens of millions of unique TCR beta chains across the approximately 670 repertoires, and 10 million to 11 million of those chains were shared by two or more donors. Raw reads were error-corrected and collapsed into unique sequences with a nearest-neighbor algorithm that merged closely related sequences to remove PCR and sequencing errors. To assign V, D and J gene segments, CDR3 sequences were aligned to IMGT reference sequences. For a sequence to be retained, at least a six-nucleotide match to both a V gene segment and a J gene segment was required. Rearrangements were classified as productive when the CDR3 lacked stop codons and remained in frame with V and J, and all other rearrangements were classified as non-productive. Following IMGT convention, CDR3 was defined as the stretch from the second conserved V-encoded cysteine up to the conserved J-encoded phenylalanine. In an earlier analysis of around 600 of the donors, sequences lacking an unambiguous match to a single V gene segment were excluded. In an earlier analysis of almost 600 of the donors, a V segment was called functional when productive rearrangements were above 56.7%, and segregating when the standard deviation between donors exceeded 5%. To diagnose cytomegalovirus status from the catalog of TCR beta chain sequences, a statistical classification framework was built. In a later analysis, TCR nucleotide sequences were compared against IMGT/GENE-DB human TR gene sequences so that V and J genes could be assigned. Using the TCRdist pipeline, a later analysis assigned CDR3 sequences along with most-parsimonious VDJ recombination scenarios. A later analysis defined each TCR beta chain by its CDR3 amino acid sequence plus V-gene family, and excluded reads lacking a unique V-gene family. In a later analysis, 500 to 650 highly shared, low-generation-probability nucleotide sequences were removed to address suspected cross-contamination and a sequencing artifact. In a later analysis, a clonal expansion index was calculated for each public chain from normalized within-repertoire ranks of inferred template counts. In a later analysis, generation probabilities were computed using a VDJ recombination model fitted to out-of-frame rearrangements, and the results were checked against IGoR. In a later analysis, hypergeometric tests were used to score TCR-TCR, TCR-HLA and TCR-CMV co-occurrence, with a repertoire-size bias correction applied to TCR pairs. A later analysis estimated false discovery rates by permuting HLA or CMV assignments 20 times. In a later analysis, co-occurring TCRs were grouped using DBSCAN, and TCRdist sequence similarity was added for clustering within HLA-allele-positive subsets. Repertoires with fewer than 30,000 or more than 120,000 public chains, plus five repertoires with anomalous nucleotide sharing, were excluded from co-occurrence clustering. TCRdb carries this immuneACCESS record with in-frame sequences only. Its versions omit some clonotypes, under half of them owing to an unresolved V gene in the studies checked, with the rest unexplained. The V and J calls and the clone size are those of that table, but D and trimming were determined from the DNA. This sample has over 55,000 clones in its table, and roughly 80% of those were observed once. Approximately 1.7% of the sample belongs to the ten largest clones.

The cohort comprised some 680 healthy bone marrow donors. At the time of sampling, every cohort member was nominally healthy, though immune exposures that went unrecorded were likely present. The donor tested CMV seronegative, placing the donor among the 352 seronegative members of the cohort. A peripheral blood sample was provided by each donor, and peripheral blood mononuclear cells were used for TCR beta sequencing. Genomic DNA extraction from the blood cell samples was performed with the Qiagen DNeasy Blood Extraction Kit. The origin of this receptor is a middle-aged man in good health and CMV-seronegative. The sequence links TRBV2 to TRBJ2-1; TRBD1 could be the D gene, as 5 bases match. The specimen was PBMCs. The CDR3 has the sequence CASSDRDYNEQFF. Here is the DNA: TGTGCCAGCAGTGACAGGGACTACAATGAGCAGTTCTTC.